Listed here is a single TCR beta chain. Its target is unknown. This sample was included in a study of T cells after yellow fever vaccination. Study results and limitations: The study re-detected most primary-vaccination clones after the booster (approximately 97% CD4, 85% to 90% CD8). Clonotypes found in both CD4 and CD8 compartments made up a small share. Repertoires obtained by FACS sorting could include abundant clonotypes that entered as contaminants from the bulk population.

Trimming removed 5 bases from V and 4 bases from J; junction bases left unmatched: 11. CDR1 is SEHNR, CDR2 FQNEAQ, per germline (reference sequence). The CDR3 has 17 amino acids. Production of TCR cDNA was by 5'RACE template switching, which also added a universal primer site and UMIs. TCRdb fed the 5' RACE reads into MiXCR, producing one record per CDR3 protein. Of some 670,000 distinct CDR3 sequences listed, roughly 12% are singletons. V and J are TRBV7-9 and TRBJ1-6; TRBD1 aligns across 7 bases. This receptor was obtained from a man in his thirties or forties who received the YFV17D yellow fever vaccine. Material: PBMCs, obtained on the day of the yellow fever booster vaccination. This chain's CDR3 is CASSPWTGPPYNSPLHF. The DNA of the CDR3 is TGTGCCAGCAGCCCCTGGACAGGACCGCCTTATAATTCACCCCTCCACTTT.